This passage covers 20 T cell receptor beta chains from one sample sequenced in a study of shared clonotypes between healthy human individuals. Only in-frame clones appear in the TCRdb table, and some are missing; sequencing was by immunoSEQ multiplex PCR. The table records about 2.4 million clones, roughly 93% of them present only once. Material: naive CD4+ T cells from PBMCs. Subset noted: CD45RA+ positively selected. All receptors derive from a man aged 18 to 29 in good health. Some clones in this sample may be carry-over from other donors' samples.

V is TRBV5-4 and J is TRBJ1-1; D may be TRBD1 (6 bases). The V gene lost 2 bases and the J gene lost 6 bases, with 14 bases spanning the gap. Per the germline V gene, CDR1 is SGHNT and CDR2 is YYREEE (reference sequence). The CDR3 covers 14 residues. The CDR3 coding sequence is TGTGCCAGCAGCTTTTCGACAGGAACCCCTGAAGCTTTCTTT. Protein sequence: CASSFSTGTPEAFF.

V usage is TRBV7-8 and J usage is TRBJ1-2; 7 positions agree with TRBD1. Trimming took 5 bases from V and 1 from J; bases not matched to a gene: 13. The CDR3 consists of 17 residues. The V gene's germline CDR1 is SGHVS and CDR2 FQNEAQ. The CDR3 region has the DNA TGTGCCAGCAGCCCAACCCACAGGGGCCATCATAACTATGGCTACACCTTC. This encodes CASSPTHRGHHNYGYTF. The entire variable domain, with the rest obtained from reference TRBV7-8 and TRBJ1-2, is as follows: GAGVSQSPRYKVAKRGQDVALRCDPISGHVSLFWYQQALGQGPEFLTYFQNEAQLDKSGLPSDRFFAERPEGSVSTLKIQRTQQEDSAVYLCASSPTHRGHHNYGYTFGSGTRLTVV.

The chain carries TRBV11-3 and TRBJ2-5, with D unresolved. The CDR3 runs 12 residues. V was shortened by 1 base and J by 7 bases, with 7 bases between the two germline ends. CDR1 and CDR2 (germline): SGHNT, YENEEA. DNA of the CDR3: TGTGCCAGCAGCTTAGGGCCGGGGACCCAGTACTTC. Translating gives CASSLGPGTQYF.

CDR3 in amino acids: CASSLGSGHGYGYTF. The CDR3 nucleotides are TGTGCCAGCAGCTTAGGCTCAGGGCACGGCTATGGCTACACCTTC. The chain employs TRBV7-8 and TRBJ1-2; D is perhaps TRBD1 (5 bases). The V gene lost 1 base and the J gene lost 4 bases, with 13 bases spanning the gap. This CDR3 contains 15 residues. From germline, CDR1 is SGHVS and CDR2 FQNEAQ. Full variable domain (missing parts from reference TRBV7-8 and TRBJ1-2): GAGVSQSPRYKVAKRGQDVALRCDPISGHVSLFWYQQALGQGPEFLTYFQNEAQLDKSGLPSDRFFAERPEGSVSTLKIQRTQQEDSAVYLCASSLGSGHGYGYTFGSGTRLTVV.

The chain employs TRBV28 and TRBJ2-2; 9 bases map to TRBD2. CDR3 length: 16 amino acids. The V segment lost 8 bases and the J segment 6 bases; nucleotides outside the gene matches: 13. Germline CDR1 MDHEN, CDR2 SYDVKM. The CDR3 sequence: CASRGREGHLSGELFF. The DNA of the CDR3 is TGTGCCAGCCGTGGGCGGGAGGGCCATCTTTCCGGGGAGCTGTTTTTT.

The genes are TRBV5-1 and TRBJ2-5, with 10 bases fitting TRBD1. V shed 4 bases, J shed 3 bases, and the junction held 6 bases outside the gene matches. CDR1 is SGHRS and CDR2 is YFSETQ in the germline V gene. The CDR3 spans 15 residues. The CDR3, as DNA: TGCGCCAGCAGCGATTCCGGGACAGGGGAAGAGACCCAGTACTTC. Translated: CASSDSGTGEETQYF.

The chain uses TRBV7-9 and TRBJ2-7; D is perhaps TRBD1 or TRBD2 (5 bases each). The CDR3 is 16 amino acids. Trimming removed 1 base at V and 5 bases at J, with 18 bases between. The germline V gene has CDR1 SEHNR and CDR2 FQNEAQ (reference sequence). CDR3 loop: CASSLGRQMVGDEQYF. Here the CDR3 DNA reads TGTGCCAGCAGCTTAGGGCGACAGATGGTGGGGGACGAGCAGTACTTC.

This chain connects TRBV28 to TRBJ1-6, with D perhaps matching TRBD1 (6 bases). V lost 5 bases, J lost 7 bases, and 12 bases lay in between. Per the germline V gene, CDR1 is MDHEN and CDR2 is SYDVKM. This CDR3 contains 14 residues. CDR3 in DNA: TGTGCCAGCAGTCAACAGGGTTGGAATTCACCCCTCCACTTT. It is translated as CASSQQGWNSPLHF.

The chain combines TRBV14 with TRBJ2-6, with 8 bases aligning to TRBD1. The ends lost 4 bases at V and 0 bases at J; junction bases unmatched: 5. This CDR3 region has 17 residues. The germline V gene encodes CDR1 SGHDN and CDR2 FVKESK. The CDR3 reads CASSRGTGTSGANVLTF. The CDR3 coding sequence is TGTGCCAGCAGCCGGGGGACAGGAACCTCTGGGGCCAACGTCCTGACTTTC.

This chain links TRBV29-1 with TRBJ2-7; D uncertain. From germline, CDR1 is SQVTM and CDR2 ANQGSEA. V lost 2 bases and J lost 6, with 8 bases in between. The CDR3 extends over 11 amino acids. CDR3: CSVEMEREQYF. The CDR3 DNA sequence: TGCAGCGTTGAAATGGAGCGCGAGCAGTACTTC.

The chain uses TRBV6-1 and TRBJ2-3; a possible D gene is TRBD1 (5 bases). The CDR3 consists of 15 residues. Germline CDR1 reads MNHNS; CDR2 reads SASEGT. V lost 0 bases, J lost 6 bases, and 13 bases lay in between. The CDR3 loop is CASSEAPGFTDTQYF. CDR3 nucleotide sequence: TGTGCCAGCAGTGAAGCGCCAGGGTTCACGGATACGCAGTATTTT.

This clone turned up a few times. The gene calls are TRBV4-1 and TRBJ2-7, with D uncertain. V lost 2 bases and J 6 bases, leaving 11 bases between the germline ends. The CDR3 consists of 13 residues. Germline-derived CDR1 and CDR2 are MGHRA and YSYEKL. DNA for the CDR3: TGCGCCAGCAGCCAATTGGCTGAATCCGAGCAGTACTTC. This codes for CASSQLAESEQYF.

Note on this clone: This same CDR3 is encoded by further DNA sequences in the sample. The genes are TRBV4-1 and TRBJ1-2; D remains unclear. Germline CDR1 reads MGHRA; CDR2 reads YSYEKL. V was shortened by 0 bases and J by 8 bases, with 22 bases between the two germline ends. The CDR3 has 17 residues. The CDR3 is CASSQEENSRGGYGYTF. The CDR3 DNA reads TGCGCCAGCAGCCAAGAAGAAAATAGCCGGGGTGGCTACGGCTACACCTTC.

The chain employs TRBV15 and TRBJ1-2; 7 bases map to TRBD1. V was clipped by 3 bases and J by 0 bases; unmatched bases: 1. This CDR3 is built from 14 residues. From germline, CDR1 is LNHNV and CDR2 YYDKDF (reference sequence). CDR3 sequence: CATSSGTANYGYTF. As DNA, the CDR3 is TGTGCCACCAGCAGCGGGACAGCTAACTATGGCTACACCTTC.

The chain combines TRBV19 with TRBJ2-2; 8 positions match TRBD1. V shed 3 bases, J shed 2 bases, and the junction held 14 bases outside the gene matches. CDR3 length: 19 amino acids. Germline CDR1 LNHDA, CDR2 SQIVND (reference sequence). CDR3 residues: CASSIYQGALILNTGELFF. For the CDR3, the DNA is TGTGCCAGTAGTATCTATCAGGGGGCCCTGATCCTTAACACCGGGGAGCTGTTTTTT.

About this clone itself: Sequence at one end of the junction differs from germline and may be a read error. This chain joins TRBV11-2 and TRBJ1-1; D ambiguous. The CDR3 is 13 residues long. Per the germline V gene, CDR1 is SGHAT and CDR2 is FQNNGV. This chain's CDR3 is CASSSPANTEALF. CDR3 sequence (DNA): TGTGCCAGCAGCTCCCCGGCGAACACTGAAGCTCTCTTT.

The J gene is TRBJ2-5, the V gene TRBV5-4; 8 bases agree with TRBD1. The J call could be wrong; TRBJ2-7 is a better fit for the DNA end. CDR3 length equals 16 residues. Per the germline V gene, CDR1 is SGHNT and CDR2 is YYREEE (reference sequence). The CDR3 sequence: CASSPTWGTGPYEQYF. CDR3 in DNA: TGTGCCAGCAGCCCTACCTGGGGGACAGGTCCCTACGAGCAGTACTTC.

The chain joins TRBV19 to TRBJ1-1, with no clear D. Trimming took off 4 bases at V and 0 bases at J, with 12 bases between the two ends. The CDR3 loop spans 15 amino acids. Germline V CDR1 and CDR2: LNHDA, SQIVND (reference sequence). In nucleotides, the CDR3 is TGTGCCAGTAGTACGCCTCGAACGGTGAACACTGAAGCTTTCTTT. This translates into CASSTPRTVNTEAFF.

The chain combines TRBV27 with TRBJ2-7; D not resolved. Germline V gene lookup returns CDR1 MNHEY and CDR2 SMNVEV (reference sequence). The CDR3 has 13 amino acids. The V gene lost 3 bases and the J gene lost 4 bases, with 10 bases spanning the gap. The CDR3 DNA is TGTGCCAGCAGTTTTCAGGTGACTTACGAGCAGTACTTC. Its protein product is CASSFQVTYEQYF.

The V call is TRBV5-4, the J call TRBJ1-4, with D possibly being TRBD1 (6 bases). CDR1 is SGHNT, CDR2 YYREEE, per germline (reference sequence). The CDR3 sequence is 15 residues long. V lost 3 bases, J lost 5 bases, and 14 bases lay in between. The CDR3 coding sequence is TGTGCCAGCAGCTCCAAACAGGGATCCAATGAAAAACTGTTTTTT. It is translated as CASSSKQGSNEKLFF.